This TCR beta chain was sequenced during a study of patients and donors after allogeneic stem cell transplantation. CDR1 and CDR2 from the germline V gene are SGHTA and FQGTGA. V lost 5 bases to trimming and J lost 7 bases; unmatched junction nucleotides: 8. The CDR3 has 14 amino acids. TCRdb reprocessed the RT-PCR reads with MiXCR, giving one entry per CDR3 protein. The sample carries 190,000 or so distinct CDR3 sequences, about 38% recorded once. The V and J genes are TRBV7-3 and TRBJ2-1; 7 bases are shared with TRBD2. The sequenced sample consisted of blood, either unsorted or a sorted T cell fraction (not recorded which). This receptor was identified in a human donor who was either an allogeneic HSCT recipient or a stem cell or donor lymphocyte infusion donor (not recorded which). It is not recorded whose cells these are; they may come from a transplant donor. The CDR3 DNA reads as TGTGCCAGCAGCCATGGGGGGGTAGCAAATGAGCAGTTCTTC. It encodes CASSHGGVANEQFF.